The clone carrying this T cell receptor beta chain was seen a few times. The data originate from a study of long-term antiretroviral therapy in people with HIV. This was the immunoSEQ v3.0 assay at survey level. A target of roughly 40,000-55,000 T-cell genomes per sample was set for sequencing. Some clones are missing from TCRdb's copy, which holds only in-frame ones; the method was immunoSEQ multiplex PCR. The sample has fewer than 40,000 clones; 75% to 90% are singletons. Trimming took 4 bases from V and 1 from J; bases not matched to a gene: 3. This CDR3 contains 14 residues. The germline CDR1 and CDR2 sequences are SGHDN and FVKESK. Every one of the donors gave at least one pre-ART PBMC sample and at least two post-ART PBMC samples.

The sequencing here drew on unsorted PBMCs, taken just before starting antiretroviral therapy. This rearrangement joins TRBV14 to TRBJ2-7; 8 bases line up with TRBD1. The sequence was collected from a woman aged 18-29 years with HIV. CDR3: CASSLYRGSYEQYF. CDR3 DNA: TGTGCCAGCAGCCTTTACAGGGGGTCCTACGAGCAGTACTTC.